One and the same sample provided the 17 T cell receptor beta chains below, sequenced in a study of cytomegalovirus exposure and HLA in healthy donors. The PCR contained 60 Vbeta and 13 Jbeta primers. The protocol was immunoSEQ multiplex PCR, while the TCRdb copy is restricted to in-frame clones and leaves out a portion. The sample gives about 160,000 clones, about 80% of which show up once; 2.1% is in the top ten. Sample: PBMCs. These receptor sequences come from a man in his forties in good health and CMV-seronegative.

The chain recombines TRBV15 with TRBJ2-7; the match to TRBD2 covers 9 bases. Germline CDR1 LNHNV, CDR2 YYDKDF (reference sequence). This CDR3 is built from 15 residues. J was trimmed by 2 bases and V by 1 base; bases with no gene match: 3. The CDR3 DNA reads as TGTGCCACCAGCAGAGGGACTAGCGTAACCTACGAGCAGTACTTC. Amino acids: CATSRGTSVTYEQYF.

The V and J genes are TRBV7-9 and TRBJ2-5; unclear D gene. The J call is uncertain, as TRBJ2-7 better fits the DNA end. CDR1 is SEHNR, CDR2 FQNEAQ, per germline (reference sequence). The CDR3 sequence is 16 residues long. Here the CDR3 DNA reads TGTGCCAGCAGCTCTCACCGCAACAGAAGCTCCTACGAGCAGTACTTC. Its protein is CASSSHRNRSSYEQYF.

In this sample, this clone turned up once. The chain employs TRBV27 and TRBJ2-7; possibly TRBD1 for D (6 bases). CDR3 length: 15 residues. CDR1 and CDR2 (germline): MNHEY, SMNVEV (reference sequence). Trimming took off 5 bases at V and 3 bases at J, with 17 bases between the two ends. The CDR3 coding sequence is TGTGCCAGCAGTGTCGGGCAGGGGTCATTCTACGAGCAGTACTTC. Translated: CASSVGQGSFYEQYF.

Turning to this clone: In the same sample, other DNA sequences code for this CDR3. The chain combines TRBV19 with TRBJ1-5, with a possible D match to TRBD1 (5 bases). This CDR3 comprises 15 residues. The germline CDR1 and CDR2 sequences are LNHDA and SQIVND (reference sequence). Between the trimmed V and J ends, which lost 3 bases and 2 bases, there was a span of 11 bases. CDR3 amino acids: CASSMVGRGNQPQHF. The CDR3 DNA is TGTGCCAGTAGTATGGTCGGCAGGGGCAATCAGCCCCAGCATTTT.

The CDR3 spells CATSREEVYEQYF. The CDR3 nucleotides read TGTGCCACCAGCAGAGAGGAGGTCTACGAGCAGTACTTC. J is TRBJ2-7 and V is TRBV15, with D perhaps matching TRBD2 (5 bases). Germline V gene data show CDR1 as LNHNV and CDR2 as YYDKDF (reference sequence). The CDR3 length is 13 residues. V lost 0 bases, J lost 3 bases, and 6 bases lay in between.

The chain uses TRBV30 and TRBJ2-2, with no clear D. The CDR3 is 10 residues long. V lost 4 bases and J 8 bases, leaving 5 bases between the germline ends. Germline V lookup: CDR1 GTSNPN, CDR2 SVGIG (reference sequence). The CDR3 protein is CAWKAGELFF. The CDR3 coding sequence is TGTGCCTGGAAAGCAGGGGAGCTGTTTTTT. The full variable domain, its missing parts supplied by reference TRBV30 and TRBJ2-2, is SQTIHQWPATLVQPVGSPLSLECTVEGTSNPNLYWYRQAAGRGLQLLFYSVGIGQISSEVPQNLSASRPQDRQFILSSKKLLLSDSGFYLCAWKAGELFFGEGSRLTVL.

The CDR3: CASSPPGTSGTYNEQFF. CDR3 in DNA: TGTGCCAGCAGCCCCCCCGGGACTAGCGGAACCTACAATGAGCAGTTCTTC. The chain carries TRBV28 and TRBJ2-1, with 11 nucleotides matching TRBD2. Losses at the gene ends were 6 bases for V and 2 bases for J; bases not matched to a gene: 9. The length of the CDR3 is 17 residues. Germline V CDR1 and CDR2: MDHEN, SYDVKM.

The chain carries TRBV15 and TRBJ2-5, with 7 bases matching TRBD1. The CDR3 is made up of 14 amino acids. V shed 1 base and J 13 bases; nucleotides not matched to a gene: 12. Germline CDR1 and CDR2: LNHNV and YYDKDF (reference sequence). DNA for the CDR3: TGTGCCACCAGCAGAGCGCAAGACAGGGTAACAAGGTACTTC. Protein: CATSRAQDRVTRYF.

This chain links TRBV27 with TRBJ2-7, with D maybe TRBD2 (6 bases). Germline CDR1 reads MNHEY; CDR2 reads SMNVEV (reference sequence). This CDR3 spans 14 amino acids. The ends were cut back, 4 bases at V and 4 bases at J, with 14 bases in the middle. The CDR3 region is CASSWGTLGYEQYF. In DNA, the CDR3 is TGTGCCAGCAGTTGGGGGACTCTTGGGTACGAGCAGTACTTC.

The chain employs TRBV29-1 and TRBJ1-1; 7 bases are shared with TRBD1. Germline values: CDR1 SQVTM, CDR2 ANQGSEA. The V and J ends lost 6 bases and 6 bases, in that order; junction bases with no gene match: 13. The CDR3 covers 14 residues. CDR3: CSVTTGHIRSEAFF. The CDR3, as DNA: TGCAGCGTAACGACAGGGCACATTCGATCTGAAGCTTTCTTT.

This clone showed up just a few times. The rearrangement joins TRBV11-3 to TRBJ2-3; the D gene is possibly TRBD2 (5 bases). CDR3 length: 13 residues. Germline V lookup: CDR1 SGHNT, CDR2 YENEEA. V lost 4 bases, J lost 6 bases, and 11 bases lay in between. As DNA, the CDR3 is TGTGCCAGCAGCTGGATGACTACCGATACGCAGTATTTT. Protein: CASSWMTTDTQYF.

This chain connects TRBV30 to TRBJ2-7; D possibly corresponds to TRBD2 (6 bases). With 0 bases removed from V and 8 bases from J, the gap between germline ends came to 11 bases. The CDR3 sequence is 12 residues long. Germline V gives CDR1 GTSNPN, CDR2 SVGIG (reference sequence). CDR3 sequence (DNA): TGTGCCTGGAGTGTACGGGGGATCCAGCAGTACTTC. Translation gives CAWSVRGIQQYF.

The V call is TRBV6-1, the J call TRBJ2-3; TRBD2 matches 12 bases. The CDR3 covers 15 residues. J was trimmed by 3 bases and V by 4 bases; bases with no gene match: 2. CDR1 and CDR2 (germline): MNHNS, SASEGT. The CDR3 loop reads CASSATSGRTDTQYF. The CDR3 nucleotides are TGTGCCAGCAGTGCGACTAGCGGGAGAACAGATACGCAGTATTTT.

The chain is built from TRBV6-4 and TRBJ2-3; 14 nucleotides align to TRBD2. Germline V gives CDR1 MRHNA, CDR2 SNTAGT. Unmatched junction bases numbered 2, after V lost 2 bases and J lost 4 bases. The CDR3 extends over 16 amino acids. CDR3 DNA: TGTGCCAGCAGTGACATGGGACTAGCGGGAGCAGATACGCAGTATTTT. Its translation: CASSDMGLAGADTQYF.

V and J are TRBV6-1 and TRBJ2-2; tentatively, D is TRBD2 (6 bases). Trimming removed 10 bases from V and 4 bases from J, with 16 bases in between. Germline V gives CDR1 MNHNS, CDR2 SASEGT. The CDR3 has 14 amino acids. The chain's CDR3 is CATGDSHVTGELFF. CDR3 coding DNA: TGTGCCACCGGGGACTCCCACGTCACCGGGGAGCTGTTTTTT.

The gene calls are TRBV6-5 and TRBJ2-5; 8 bases agree with TRBD2. In germline, CDR1 is MNHEY, CDR2 SVGAGI. This CDR3 has 14 residues. The V and J ends lost 6 bases and 0 bases, in that order; junction bases with no gene match: 3. The CDR3 region is CASSGGGYQETQYF. In DNA, the CDR3 is TGTGCCAGCAGCGGGGGGGGGTACCAAGAGACCCAGTACTTC.

V and J are TRBV10-3 and TRBJ2-7, with 11 bases that match TRBD2. CDR3 length: 17 amino acids. From germline, CDR1 is ENHRY and CDR2 SYGVKD. J was trimmed by 6 bases and V by 2 bases; bases with no gene match: 12. The CDR3 sequence: CAISEPGPSGRLGEQYF. The CDR3 DNA reads TGTGCCATCAGTGAGCCGGGCCCTAGCGGGAGGCTCGGCGAGCAGTACTTC.